These 13 T cell receptor beta chains were sequenced from one sample in a study of T cells expressing NK-cell markers. One entry per CDR3 protein, without DNA, is what TCRdb gives after re-calling the 5' RACE reads. The sample table includes about 160,000 distinct CDR3 sequences. The sample taken for sequencing was blood T cells: a sorted CD56 or NKG2C T cell subset, CD4+ or CD8+ T cells, or bulk PBMC T cells (not recorded which). The source is a woman between 18 and 69 years old in good health.

The rearrangement joins TRBV7-9 to TRBJ1-2; TCRdb picks TRBD1, but there is no DNA to check that call. Looked up from germline, CDR1 is SEHNR and CDR2 is FQNEAQ (reference sequence). The CDR3 has 14 residues. CDR3 residues: CASSPQGVTYGYTF.

The chain combines TRBV20-1 with TRBJ2-3; TCRdb picks TRBD2, but there is no DNA to check that call. CDR3 length: 14 amino acids. In germline, CDR1 is DFQATT, CDR2 SNEGSKA (reference sequence). The CDR3 is CSARLAGDPGTQYF.

This rearrangement joins TRBV10-3 to TRBJ2-1; no DNA is available, so the TRBD1 call from TCRdb remains unchecked. The length of the CDR3 is 13 residues. Looked up from germline, CDR1 is ENHRY and CDR2 is SYGVKD. The CDR3 region is CAISLLGDGEQFF.

The gene calls are TRBV9 and TRBJ1-6. The germline gives CDR1 SGDLS, CDR2 YYNGEE. This CDR3 comprises 15 residues. CDR3 protein: CASSAGSSYNSPLHF.

CDR3 residues: CARQVPFANTGELFF. V is TRBV2 and J is TRBJ2-2. This CDR3 region has 15 residues. Looked up from germline, CDR1 is SNHLY and CDR2 is FYNNEI.

J is TRBJ1-1 and V is TRBV20-1. Germline lookup yields CDR1 DFQATT and CDR2 SNEGSKA (reference sequence). CDR3 length equals 12 residues. CDR3 sequence reads: CSARVVNTEAFF.

The CDR3 is CASSRRESYNEQFF. J is TRBJ2-1 and V is TRBV3-1. Per germline, CDR1 LGHDT and CDR2 YNNKEL (reference sequence). The CDR3 totals 14 residues.

The chain is built from TRBV15 and TRBJ1-5. The CDR3 extends over 13 amino acids. CDR1 LNHNV and CDR2 YYDKDF come from the germline V gene (reference sequence). Here the CDR3 reads CATSINGGQPQHF.

The chain carries TRBV7-9 and TRBJ2-7. CDR3 length equals 11 residues. Germline assignment: CDR1 SEHNR and CDR2 FQNEAQ (reference sequence). CDR3 residues: CASSSEREQYF.

The V gene is TRBV15, the J gene TRBJ1-2; TCRdb selects TRBD1, and the lack of DNA leaves this call unchecked. Looked up from germline, CDR1 is LNHNV and CDR2 is YYDKDF (reference sequence). The CDR3 consists of 15 residues. This chain's CDR3 is CATSRDPGGFYGYTF.

V usage is TRBV5-5 and J usage is TRBJ2-5; TCRdb's assignment of TRBD2 cannot be checked, as there is no DNA. CDR1 is SGHKS and CDR2 is YYEKEE in the germline V gene (reference sequence). The CDR3 is 16 amino acids. CDR3 sequence reads: CASQLAPSGSQETQYF.

The V gene is TRBV3-1, the J gene TRBJ2-3. CDR1 is LGHDT and CDR2 is YNNKEL in the germline V gene (reference sequence). This CDR3 has 13 amino acids. The CDR3 sequence is CASSQDRKGTQYF.

V gene TRBV5-1 combines with J gene TRBJ2-7; the TRBD1 assignment by TCRdb is unverifiable without DNA. CDR1 is SGHRS and CDR2 is YFSETQ in the germline V gene. The CDR3 has 15 residues. This CDR3 reads CASSLNTGDGGEQYF.